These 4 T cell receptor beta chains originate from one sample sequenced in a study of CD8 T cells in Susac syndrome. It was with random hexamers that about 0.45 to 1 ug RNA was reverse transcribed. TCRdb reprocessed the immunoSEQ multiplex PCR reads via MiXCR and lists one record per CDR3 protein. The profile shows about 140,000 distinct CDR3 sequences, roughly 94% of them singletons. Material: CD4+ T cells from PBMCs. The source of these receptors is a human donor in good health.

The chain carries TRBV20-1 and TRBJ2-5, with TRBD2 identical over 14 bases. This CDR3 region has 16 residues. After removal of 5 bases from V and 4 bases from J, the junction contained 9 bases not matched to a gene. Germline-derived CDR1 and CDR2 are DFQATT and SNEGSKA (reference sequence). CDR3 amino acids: CSAFGTSGSGAETQYF. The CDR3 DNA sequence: TGCAGTGCTTTCGGGACTAGCGGGAGTGGAGCAGAGACCCAGTACTTC.

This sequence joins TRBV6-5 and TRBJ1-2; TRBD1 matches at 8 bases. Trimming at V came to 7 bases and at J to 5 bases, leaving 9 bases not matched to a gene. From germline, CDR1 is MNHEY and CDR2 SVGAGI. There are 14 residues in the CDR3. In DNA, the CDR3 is TGTGCCAGCATGGGAGGACAGGGTCTGTATGGCTACACCTTC. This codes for CASMGGQGLYGYTF.

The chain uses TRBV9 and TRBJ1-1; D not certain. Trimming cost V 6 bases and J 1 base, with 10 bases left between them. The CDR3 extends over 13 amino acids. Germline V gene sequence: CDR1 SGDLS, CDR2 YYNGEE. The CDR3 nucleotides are TGTGCCAGCACCGCCGGAGCGAACACTGAAGCTTTCTTT. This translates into CASTAGANTEAFF.

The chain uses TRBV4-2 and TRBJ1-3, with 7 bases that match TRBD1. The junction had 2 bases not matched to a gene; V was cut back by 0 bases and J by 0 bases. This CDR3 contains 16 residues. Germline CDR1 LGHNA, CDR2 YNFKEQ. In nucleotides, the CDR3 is TGTGCCAGCAGCCAAGATGGGACAGCCTCTGGAAACACCATATATTTT. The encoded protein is CASSQDGTASGNTIYF.